This TCR beta chain was retrieved from a study of blood T cell repertoires in COVID-19. At the level of the study: Whether acute or convalescent, the COVID-19 samples came from the United States, Italy and Spain. From T cells, B-cell-depleted T cells, or PBMCs came the material, which was cDNA or gDNA.

Deletions cut 5 bases from V and 0 bases from J, with 8 bases between. Germline V gene lookup returns CDR1 SGHRS and CDR2 YFSETQ. The CDR3 has 13 residues. TCRdb keeps only in-frame clones here, not all; method: immunoSEQ multiplex PCR. The table has about 140,000 clones, roughly nine tenths seen once. The sample was peripheral blood. The TCR sequence derives from a human donor in a cohort sampled during active COVID-19. V and J are TRBV5-1 and TRBJ1-1; D is unresolved. The CDR3 region is CASRDGMNTEAFF. The CDR3 DNA reads TGCGCCAGCAGAGACGGGATGAACACTGAAGCTTTCTTT.